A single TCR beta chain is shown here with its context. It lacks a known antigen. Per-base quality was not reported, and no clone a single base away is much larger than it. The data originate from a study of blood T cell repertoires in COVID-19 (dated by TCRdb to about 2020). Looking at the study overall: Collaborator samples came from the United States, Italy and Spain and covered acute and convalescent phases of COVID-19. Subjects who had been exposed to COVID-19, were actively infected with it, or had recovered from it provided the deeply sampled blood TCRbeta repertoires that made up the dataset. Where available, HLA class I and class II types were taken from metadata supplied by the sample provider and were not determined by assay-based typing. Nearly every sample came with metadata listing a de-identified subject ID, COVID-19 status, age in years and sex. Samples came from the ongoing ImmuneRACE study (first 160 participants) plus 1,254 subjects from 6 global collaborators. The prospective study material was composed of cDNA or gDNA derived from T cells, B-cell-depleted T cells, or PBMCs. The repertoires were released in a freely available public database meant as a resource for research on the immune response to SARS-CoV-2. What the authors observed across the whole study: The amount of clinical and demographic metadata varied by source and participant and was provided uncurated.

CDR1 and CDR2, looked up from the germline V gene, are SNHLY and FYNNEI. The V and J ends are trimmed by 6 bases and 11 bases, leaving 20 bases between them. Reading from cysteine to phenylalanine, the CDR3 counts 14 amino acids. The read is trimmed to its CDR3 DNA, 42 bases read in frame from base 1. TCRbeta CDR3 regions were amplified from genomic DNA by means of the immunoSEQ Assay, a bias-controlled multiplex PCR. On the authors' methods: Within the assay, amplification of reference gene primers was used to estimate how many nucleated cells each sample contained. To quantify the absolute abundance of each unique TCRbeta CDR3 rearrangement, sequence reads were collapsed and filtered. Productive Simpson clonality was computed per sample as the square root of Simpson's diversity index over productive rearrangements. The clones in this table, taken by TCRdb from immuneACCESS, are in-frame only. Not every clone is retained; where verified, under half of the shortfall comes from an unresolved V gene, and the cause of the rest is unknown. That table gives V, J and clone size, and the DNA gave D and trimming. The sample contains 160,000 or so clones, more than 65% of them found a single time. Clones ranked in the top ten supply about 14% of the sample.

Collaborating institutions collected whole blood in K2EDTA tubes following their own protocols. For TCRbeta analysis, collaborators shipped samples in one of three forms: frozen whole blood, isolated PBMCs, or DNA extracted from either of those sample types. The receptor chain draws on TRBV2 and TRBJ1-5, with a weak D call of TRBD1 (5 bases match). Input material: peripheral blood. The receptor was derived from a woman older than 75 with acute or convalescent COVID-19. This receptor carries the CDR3 CASRRTVGRGAQHF. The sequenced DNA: TGTGCCAGCAGGAGGACGGTGGGGCGGGGGGCCCAGCATTTT. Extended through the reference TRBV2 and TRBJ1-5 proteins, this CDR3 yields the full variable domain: EPEVTQTPSHQVTQMGQEVILRCVPISNHLYFYWYRQILGQKVEFLVSFYNNEISEKSEIFDDQFSVERPDGSNFTLKIRSTKLEDSAMYFCASRRTVGRGAQHFGDGTRLSIL.